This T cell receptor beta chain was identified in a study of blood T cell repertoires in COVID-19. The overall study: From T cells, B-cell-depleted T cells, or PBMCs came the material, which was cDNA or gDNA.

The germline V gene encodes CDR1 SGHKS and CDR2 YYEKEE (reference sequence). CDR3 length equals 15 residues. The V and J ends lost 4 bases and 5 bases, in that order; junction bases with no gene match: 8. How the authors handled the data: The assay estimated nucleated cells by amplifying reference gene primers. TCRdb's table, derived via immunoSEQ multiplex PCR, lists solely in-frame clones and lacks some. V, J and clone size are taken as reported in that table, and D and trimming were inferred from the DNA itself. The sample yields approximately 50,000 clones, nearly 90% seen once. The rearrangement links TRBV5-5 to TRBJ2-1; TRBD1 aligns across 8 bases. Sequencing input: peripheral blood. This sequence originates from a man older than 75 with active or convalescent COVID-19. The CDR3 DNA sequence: TGTGCCAGCAGCCCCGCCGGGACAGGAAACAATGAGCAGTTCTTC. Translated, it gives CASSPAGTGNNEQFF.